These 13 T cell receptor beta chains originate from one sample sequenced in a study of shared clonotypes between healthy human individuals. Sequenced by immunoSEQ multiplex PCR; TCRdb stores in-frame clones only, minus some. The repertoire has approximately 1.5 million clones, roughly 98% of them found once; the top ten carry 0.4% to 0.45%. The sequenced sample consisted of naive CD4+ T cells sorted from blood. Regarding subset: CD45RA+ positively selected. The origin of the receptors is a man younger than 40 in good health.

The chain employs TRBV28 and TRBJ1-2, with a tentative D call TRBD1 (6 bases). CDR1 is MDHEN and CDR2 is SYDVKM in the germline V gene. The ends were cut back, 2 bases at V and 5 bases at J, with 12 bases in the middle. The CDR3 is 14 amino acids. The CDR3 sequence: CASSLPGEGYGYTF. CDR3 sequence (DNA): TGTGCCAGCAGTTTACCAGGGGAGGGGTATGGCTACACCTTC.

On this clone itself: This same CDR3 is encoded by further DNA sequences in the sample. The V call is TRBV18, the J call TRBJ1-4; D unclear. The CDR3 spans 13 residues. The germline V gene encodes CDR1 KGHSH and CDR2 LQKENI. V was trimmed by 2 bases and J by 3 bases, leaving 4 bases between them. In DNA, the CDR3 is TGTGCCAGCTCACCATCGGCTAATGAAAAACTGTTTTTT. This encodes CASSPSANEKLFF.

The CDR3 is CATRPPDSGSYNEQFF. CDR3 in DNA: TGTGCCACCCGACCTCCTGACAGCGGCTCCTACAATGAGCAGTTCTTC. The rearrangement links TRBV6-6 to TRBJ2-1, with D tentatively TRBD1 or TRBD2 (5 bases each). CDR1 is MNHNY and CDR2 is SVGAGI in the germline V gene (reference sequence). The CDR3 loop spans 16 amino acids. Trimming stripped 10 bases from V and 0 bases from J, with 19 bases between.

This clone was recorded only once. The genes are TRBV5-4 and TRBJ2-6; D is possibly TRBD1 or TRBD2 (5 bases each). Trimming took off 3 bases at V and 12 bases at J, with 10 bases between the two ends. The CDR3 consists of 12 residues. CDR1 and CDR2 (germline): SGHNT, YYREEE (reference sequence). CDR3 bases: TGTGCCAGCAGCTGGGACCTGAGCGTCCTGACTTTC. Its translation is CASSWDLSVLTF.

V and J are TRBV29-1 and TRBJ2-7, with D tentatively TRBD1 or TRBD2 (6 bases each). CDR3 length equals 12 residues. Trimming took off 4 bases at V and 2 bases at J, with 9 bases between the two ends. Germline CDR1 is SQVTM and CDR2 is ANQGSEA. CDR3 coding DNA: TGCAGCGTTGTAAGGGGGGCCTACGAGCAGTACTTC. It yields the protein CSVVRGAYEQYF.

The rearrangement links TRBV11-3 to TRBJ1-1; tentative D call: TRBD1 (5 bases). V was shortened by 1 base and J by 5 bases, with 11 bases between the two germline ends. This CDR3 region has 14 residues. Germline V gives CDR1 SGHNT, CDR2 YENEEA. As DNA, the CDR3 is TGTGCCAGCAGCTTAGTGGGGGAAAGGACTGAAGCTTTCTTT. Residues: CASSLVGERTEAFF.

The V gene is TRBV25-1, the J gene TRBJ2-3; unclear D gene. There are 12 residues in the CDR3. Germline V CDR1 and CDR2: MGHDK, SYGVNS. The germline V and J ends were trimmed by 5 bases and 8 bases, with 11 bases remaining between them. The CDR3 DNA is TGTGCCAGCAGTAGCGCGGCGCTTACGCAGTATTTT. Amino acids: CASSSAALTQYF.

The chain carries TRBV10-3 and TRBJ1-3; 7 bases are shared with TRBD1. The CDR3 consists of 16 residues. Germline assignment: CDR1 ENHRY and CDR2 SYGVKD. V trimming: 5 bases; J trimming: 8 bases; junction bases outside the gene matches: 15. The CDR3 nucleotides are TGTGCCATCAGTACGATTTACCGGGACAGTTTAGACACCATATATTTT. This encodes CAISTIYRDSLDTIYF.

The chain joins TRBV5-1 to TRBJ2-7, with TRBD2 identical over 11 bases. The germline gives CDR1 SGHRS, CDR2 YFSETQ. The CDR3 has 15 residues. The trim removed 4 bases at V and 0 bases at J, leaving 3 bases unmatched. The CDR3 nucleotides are TGCGCCAGCAGCCAAGGGACTAGCGGCTCCTACGAGCAGTACTTC. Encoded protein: CASSQGTSGSYEQYF.

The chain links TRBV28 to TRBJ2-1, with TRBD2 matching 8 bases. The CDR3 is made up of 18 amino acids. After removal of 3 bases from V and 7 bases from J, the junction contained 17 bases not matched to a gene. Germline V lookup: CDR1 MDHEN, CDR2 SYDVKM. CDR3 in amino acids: CASSFSREGLRTRNEQFF. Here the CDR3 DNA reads TGTGCCAGCAGTTTCTCTCGGGAGGGCCTTCGAACCCGAAATGAGCAGTTCTTC.

Here the CDR3 DNA reads TGCGCCAGCAGCTCCACTAGCGGGAGTACAGCAGATACGCAGTATTTT. Amino acids: CASSSTSGSTADTQYF. This sequence joins TRBV5-1 and TRBJ2-3, with TRBD2 matching 11 bases. V dropped 3 bases and J dropped 4; count of bases not matched to a gene: 7. Germline V gene data show CDR1 as SGHRS and CDR2 as YFSETQ. The CDR3 has 16 residues. Full variable domain (rest looked up from reference TRBV5-1 and TRBJ2-3): KAGVTQTPRYLIKTRGQQVTLSCSPISGHRSVSWYQQTPGQGLQFLFEYFSETQRNKGNFPGRFSGRQFSNSRSEMNVSTLELGDSALYLCASSSTSGSTADTQYFGPGTRLTVL.

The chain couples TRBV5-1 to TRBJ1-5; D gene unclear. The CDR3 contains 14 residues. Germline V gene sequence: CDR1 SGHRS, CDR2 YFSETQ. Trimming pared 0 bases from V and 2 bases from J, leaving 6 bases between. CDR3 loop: CASSLEVRNQPQHF. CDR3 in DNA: TGCGCCAGCAGCTTGGAGGTTCGCAATCAGCCCCAGCATTTT.

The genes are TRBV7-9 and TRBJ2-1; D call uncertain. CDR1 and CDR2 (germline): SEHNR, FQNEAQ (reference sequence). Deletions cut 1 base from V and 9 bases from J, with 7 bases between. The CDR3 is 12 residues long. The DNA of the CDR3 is TGTGCCAGCAGCTTAGAGTCCGGTGAGCAGTTCTTC. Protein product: CASSLESGEQFF. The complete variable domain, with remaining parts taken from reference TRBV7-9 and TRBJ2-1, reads DTGVSQNPRHKITKRGQNVTFRCDPISEHNRLYWYRQTLGQGPEFLTYFQNEAQLEKSRLLSDRFSAERPKGSFSTLEIQRTEQGDSAMYLCASSLESGEQFFGPGTRLTVL.